These T cell receptor beta chains were read from a single sample in a study of blood T cell repertoires in COVID-19. TCRdb keeps only in-frame clones here, not all; method: immunoSEQ multiplex PCR. The table shows about 210,000 clones, with 80% to 85% occurring only once. Sequencing was carried out using peripheral blood. The receptors originated from a woman in her 70s with COVID-19, enrolled during active disease. Both conserved end residues are part of each CDR3. D genes are given only for firm matches. Clone size is shown for a subset of rows, as once, few, many or a class of expanded clone.

TRBV7-2	-	TRBJ2-7	-	TGTGCCAGCAGCCCAGACACCTCGGGACTCGAGCAGTACTTC	CASSPDTSGLEQYF
TRBV5-4	few	TRBJ1-4	TRBD1	TGTGCCAGCAGCTTGGGGACAGGGCGTAATGAAAAACTGTTTTTT	CASSLGTGRNEKLFF
TRBV15	few	TRBJ2-7	TRBD1	TGTGCCACCAGCAGAGATCCGGGACAGCGAAATCCCTACGAGCAGTACTTC	CATSRDPGQRNPYEQYF
TRBV30	-	TRBJ2-7	-	TGTGCCTGGGGGAGAGGCGGGAAAAATACCCACGAGCAGTACTTC	CAWGRGGKNTHEQYF
TRBV7-2	-	TRBJ2-3	TRBD2	TGTGCCAGCAGCTTAGCCGCTAGCGGGAGGGGGCCAGATACGCAGTATTTT	CASSLAASGRGPDTQYF
TRBV5-1	-	TRBJ2-3	-	TGCGCCAGCAGCCTGGAGGAGGGAGATACGCAGTATTTT	CASSLEEGDTQYF
TRBV9	-	TRBJ1-2	TRBD1	TGTGCCAGCAGCGTAGAGGCAGGGGGCTTTTATGGCTACACCTTC	CASSVEAGGFYGYTF
TRBV10-3	-	TRBJ1-3	TRBD1	TGTGCCATCGGGACCCAGGGGGCAACTGGAAACACCATATATTTT	CAIGTQGATGNTIYF
TRBV28	-	TRBJ1-2	TRBD1	TGTGCCAGCATGGGCCTGGGGGCAGGGGGCAAAGATGGCTACACCTTC	CASMGLGAGGKDGYTF
TRBV2	few	TRBJ2-7	TRBD1	TGTGCCAGCAGTGAAAGAAGGGACAGAACCTACGAGCAGTACTTC	CASSERRDRTYEQYF
TRBV5-6	-	TRBJ1-5	-	TGTGCCAGCAGCTTGGCGGAGTATCAGCCCCAGCATTTT	CASSLAEYQPQHF
TRBV19	-	TRBJ1-1	TRBD1	TGTGCCAGTAGTCCGAGGACAGGGGAGACTGAAGCTTTCTTT	CASSPRTGETEAFF
TRBV27	-	TRBJ2-3	-	TGTGCCAGCAGTGTGCGGGAATACACAGATACGCAGTATTTT	CASSVREYTDTQYF
TRBV5-1	-	TRBJ2-7	TRBD2	TGCGCCAGCAGCTTGGATGTACTAGCGCTTGAGCAGTACTTC	CASSLDVLALEQYF
TRBV7-9	-	TRBJ1-4	-	TGTGCCAGCAGCCCCATCAGGGGAGATGAAAAACTGTTTTTT	CASSPIRGDEKLFF
TRBV6-7	few	TRBJ2-5	-	TGTGCCAGCAGGACCCCACGACACCCCGGACACACCTTAGGGGAGACCCAGTACTTC	CASRTPRHPGHTLGETQYF
TRBV5-1	-	TRBJ1-1	TRBD1	TGCGCCAGCAGCTACAGGGGTGGCACTGAAGCTTTCTTT	CASSYRGGTEAFF
TRBV4-2	once	TRBJ1-3	-	TGTGCCAGCAGCCAAGAGCCGCGGGGCGCTGGAAACACCATATATTTT	CASSQEPRGAGNTIYF
TRBV7-2	-	TRBJ2-7	TRBD2	TGTGCCAGCAGCCGGACTAGCGGGATTGGTGAGCAGTACTTC	CASSRTSGIGEQYF
TRBV7-2	-	TRBJ2-1	TRBD2	TGTGCCAGCGCACTAGCGGCCTACAATGAGCAGTTCTTC	CASALAAYNEQFF
TRBV27	-	TRBJ2-2	-	TGTGCCAGCAGTTCTCCCCGGGGGACCTTGACCGGGGAGCTGTTTTTT	CASSSPRGTLTGELFF
TRBV24-1	-	TRBJ2-2	TRBD2	TGTGCCACCTCGACTAGCGGGAGGTCGAACACCGGGGAGCTGTTTTTT	CATSTSGRSNTGELFF
TRBV29-1	-	TRBJ2-3	-	TGCAGCGTTGAAGTAAGGTCGGCTAGCGGCACAGATACGCAGTATTTT	CSVEVRSASGTDTQYF
TRBV9	once	TRBJ1-1	-	TGTGCCAGCAGCGTGACAGGGAACACTGAAGCTTTCTTT	CASSVTGNTEAFF
TRBV18	-	TRBJ2-5	TRBD2	TGTGCCAGCTCACCACGCATGCGGGAGGGGGAGACCCAGTACTTC	CASSPRMREGETQYF
TRBV5-4	few	TRBJ1-6	-	TGTGCCAGCAGCTTTGGGCAGAATAATTCACCCCTCCACTTT	CASSFGQNNSPLHF
TRBV19	once	TRBJ1-1	-	TGTGCCAGTAAACTTTTTAGGGGGGGGAACACTGAAGCTTTCTTT	CASKLFRGGNTEAFF
TRBV3-1/TRBV3-2	-	TRBJ1-6	-	TGTGCCAGCAGCCAGGGAGTCTCCTATAATTCACCCCTCCACTTT	CASSQGVSYNSPLHF
TRBV18	-	TRBJ2-7	TRBD2	TGTGCCAGCTCACCGGGGACTAGCGGGAGTAACGAGCAGTACTTC	CASSPGTSGSNEQYF
TRBV7-3	-	TRBJ1-2	-	TGTGCCAGCAGCTTAACTGGGGGGTCTCGTGGTGGCTACACCTTC	CASSLTGGSRGGYTF
TRBV7-6	-	TRBJ2-5	TRBD2	TGTGCCAGCAGCTTAGGTAGCGGGATCGCAGAGACCCAGTACTTC	CASSLGSGIAETQYF
TRBV7-9	-	TRBJ2-6	-	TGTGCCAGCAGCTTGGGCCGGGGGAGCCTCTGGGCCAACGTCCTGACTTTC	CASSLGRGSLWANVLTF
TRBV27	-	TRBJ1-4	-	TGTGCCAGCAGTTTATTGGGGGGTCCCGATGAAAAACTGTTTTTT	CASSLLGGPDEKLFF
TRBV27	-	TRBJ2-7	-	TGTGCCAGCAGCTCGGAAAAACTAGGTTCCTACGAGCAGTACTTC	CASSSEKLGSYEQYF
TRBV6-2/TRBV6-3	-	TRBJ1-1	-	TGTGCCAGCAGTTACCGTATCTCTTACACTGAAGCTTTCTTT	CASSYRISYTEAFF
TRBV12-3/TRBV12-4	-	TRBJ1-1	-	TGTGCCAGCAGCAACAGATTTGAAGCTTTCTTT	CASSNRFEAFF
TRBV7-8	-	TRBJ2-5	-	TGTGCCAGCAGCTTCATGACAGCTCAAGAGACCCAGTACTTC	CASSFMTAQETQYF
TRBV5-1	-	TRBJ2-7	-	TGCGCCAGCAGCTTTGATAGCGAGTACGAGCAGTACTTC	CASSFDSEYEQYF
TRBV7-3	once	TRBJ2-6	-	TGTGCCAGCAGTTATTCAGCCGGGAACTCTGGGGCCAACGTCCTGACTTTC	CASSYSAGNSGANVLTF
TRBV7-3	-	TRBJ2-3	-	TGTGCCAGCAGCTCCAGTCGGGGGGCGGCAGATACGCAGTATTTT	CASSSSRGAADTQYF
TRBV12-5	-	TRBJ2-3	-	TGTGCTAGTGCCCCGGGGATTTTCGCAGATACGCAGTATTTT	CASAPGIFADTQYF
TRBV24-1	-	TRBJ2-2	TRBD2	TGTGCCACCAGTGAGGCTTCGTATGGGACTAGCGATGCCGGGGAGCTGTTTTTT	CATSEASYGTSDAGELFF
TRBV7-2	-	TRBJ1-3	-	TGTGCCAGCAGCTTAGACCGGGTTACCTCTGGAAACACCATATATTTT	CASSLDRVTSGNTIYF
TRBV5-1	-	TRBJ2-1	TRBD2	TGCGCCAGCAGCGGACGGACTAGCGTCGATGAGCAGTTCTTC	CASSGRTSVDEQFF
TRBV5-1	few	TRBJ2-5	-	TGCGCCAGCAGCTTGACAGGGCATGAGACCCAGTACTTC	CASSLTGHETQYF
TRBV12-2	-	TRBJ1-3	-	TGTGCAAGTCGCTTAGGGCAGGGCTCTGGAAACACCATATATTTT	CASRLGQGSGNTIYF
TRBV30	-	TRBJ1-4	-	TGTGCCTGGTCAGGGAAAGGTGAAAAACTGTTTTTT	CAWSGKGEKLFF
TRBV4-2	-	TRBJ1-3	TRBD1	TGTGCCAGCAGCAACCGGGACAGGGAGGGAAACACCATATATTTT	CASSNRDREGNTIYF
TRBV7-8	-	TRBJ2-1	TRBD2	TGTGCCAGCAGCCCTCTTTCCCGTGGGGGGGTCTGGGATGAGCAGTTCTTC	CASSPLSRGGVWDEQFF
TRBV5-1	-	TRBJ2-2	-	TGCGCCAGCAGCCCAGGAAGGTGGGCCGGGGAGCTGTTTTTT	CASSPGRWAGELFF
TRBV27	-	TRBJ1-2	-	TGTGCCAGCAGCCCCTCACGCGGGGCCGGCTACTTCGGCTACACCTTC	CASSPSRGAGYFGYTF
TRBV10-2	-	TRBJ1-5	TRBD1	TGCGCCAGCAGGGACAGGGACTCAGGCAATCAGCCCCAGCATTTT	CASRDRDSGNQPQHF
TRBV5-1	-	TRBJ2-7	-	TGCGCCAGCAGCTTGGGGCAGGGAATCTCCTACGAGCAGTACTTC	CASSLGQGISYEQYF
TRBV7-2	-	TRBJ2-7	-	TGTGCCAGCAGCTTATGGGAGAGGGGGGAGCAGTACTTC	CASSLWERGEQYF
TRBV7-9	-	TRBJ1-1	-	TGTGCCAGCAGCTTAGTAGCTTTCACTGAAGCTTTCTTT	CASSLVAFTEAFF
TRBV19	-	TRBJ2-1	-	TGTGCCAGTAGTGCCGCGGAATACAATGAGCAGTTCTTC	CASSAAEYNEQFF
TRBV5-1	-	TRBJ1-2	TRBD1	TGCGCCAGCAGCTCGGACAGGGCGGTGAGGGGAGGCTACACCTTC	CASSSDRAVRGGYTF
TRBV27	-	TRBJ2-1	TRBD2	TGTGCCAGCAGTTTGGTTGCGGGACTAGCGGGAGTGGGGTCCAATGAGCAGTTCTTC	CASSLVAGLAGVGSNEQFF